This T cell receptor (beta chain) is from a study of metastatic and nonmetastatic thyroid tumors. TCRdb reprocessed the PCR reads using MiXCR. The repertoire has approximately 32,000 clones, 33% of them found once; the top ten carry roughly 16%. The entire patient cohort was treatment-naive prior to thyroid surgery. This TCR was recovered from a female donor with papillary thyroid cancer or a benign thyroid nodule (not recorded which). Some clones in this sample may be carry-over from other donors' samples. Sample: tumor tissue.

CDR3: CSARASGRGHEQYF. CDR3 DNA: TGCAGTGCTAGAGCGTCTGGCAGGGGGCACGAGCAGTACTTC. The chain links TRBV20-1 to TRBJ2-7, with TRBD1 matching over 8 bases. This CDR3 comprises 14 residues. Looked up from germline, CDR1 is DFQATT and CDR2 is SNEGSKA (reference sequence). Trimming cost V 1 base and J 5 bases; bases outside gene matches: 7.